The T cell receptor (beta chain) under discussion was sequenced for a study of OX40 agonist ivuxolimab in advanced cancers. Looking at the study overall: Two patients with cutaneous melanoma and one with hepatocellular carcinoma, three in total, showed partial responses.

Study-level results: Low normalized T-cell clonal expansion was additionally recorded for some nonresponders. Circulating CD4+ and CD8+ T cells showed clonal expansion by week 6 at 0.1 to 3.0 mg/kg.

Note on this clone: Its specificity is unknown.

Method: immunoSEQ multiplex PCR; TCRdb's copy keeps in-frame clones and lacks some. Here the sample spans around 50,000 clones, approximately 86% being singletons. This clonotype originated in an adult with an advanced solid tumor such as melanoma, head and neck, liver or kidney cancer. The sample consisted of CD4+ or CD8+ T cells sorted from blood, taken in a trial of the OX40 agonist ivuxolimab.

The CDR3, as DNA: TGCAGTGCAGTGGCAGGAAGGGAGCAGTACTTC. Translated: CSAVAGREQYF. The gene calls are TRBV20-1 and TRBJ2-7, with D hard to call. Germline lookup yields CDR1 DFQATT and CDR2 SNEGSKA (reference sequence). The V and J ends lost 6 bases and 7 bases respectively, with 13 bases between them. This CDR3 spans 11 amino acids.